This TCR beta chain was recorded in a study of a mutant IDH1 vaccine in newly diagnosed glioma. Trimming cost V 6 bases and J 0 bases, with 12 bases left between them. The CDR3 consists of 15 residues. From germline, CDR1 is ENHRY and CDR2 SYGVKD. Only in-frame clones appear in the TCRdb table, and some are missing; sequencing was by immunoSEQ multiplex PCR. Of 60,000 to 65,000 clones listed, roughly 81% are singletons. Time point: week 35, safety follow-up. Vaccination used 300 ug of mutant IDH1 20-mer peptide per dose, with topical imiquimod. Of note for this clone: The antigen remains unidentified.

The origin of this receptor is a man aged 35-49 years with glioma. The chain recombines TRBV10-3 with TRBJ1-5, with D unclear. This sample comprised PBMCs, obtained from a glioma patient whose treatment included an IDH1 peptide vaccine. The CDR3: CAISNEGRSNQPQHF. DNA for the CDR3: TGTGCCATCAGCAATGAAGGCCGTAGCAATCAGCCCCAGCATTTT.